This TCR beta chain comes out of a study of CD8+ T cells in alopecia areata. The V gene end was trimmed by 4 bases and the J gene end by 4 bases; junction bases not matched to a gene: 9. This CDR3 comprises 15 residues. Germline assignment: CDR1 LGHNA and CDR2 YSLEER. This clone was counted a few times. Extraction of RNA preceded its reverse transcription into cDNA, which served as the sequencing template. TCRdb's copy holds only in-frame clones and misses some; the assay was immunoSEQ multiplex PCR. Of about 180,000 clones listed, more than 60% were seen once; the top ten hold about 1.7%. The rearrangement uses TRBV4-3 and TRBJ1-2; 7 bases agree with TRBD1. This clonotype was sampled from a human donor with alopecia areata. The sequencing here drew on CD4+ T cells sorted from blood, taken at week 0. In DNA form, the CDR3 reads TGCGCCAGCAGCCGAAACCGGGACAGTGCCTATGGCTACACCTTC. It translates to CASSRNRDSAYGYTF.